These 9 T cell receptor beta chains came from one sample sequenced in a study of PD-1 blockade in classical Hodgkin lymphoma. Assay: immunoSEQ multiplex PCR; the TCRdb copy retains only in-frame clones and omits some. The sample has about 33,000 clones; 70% to 80% are singletons. Specified time point: cycle 4 day 1 (C4D1), after 5 to 7 weeks of nivolumab. Each patient relapsed following autologous stem cell transplantation, and prior brentuximab vedotin exposure differed. Material: peripheral blood mononuclear cells (PBMCs), obtained before the fourth cycle of nivolumab. These receptors were obtained from a human donor with classical Hodgkin lymphoma.

CDR3 bases: TGTGCCAGCAGCTTGAGCGGGATTGGTTCCTACAATGAGCAGTTCTTC. This encodes CASSLSGIGSYNEQFF. The chain recombines TRBV7-2 with TRBJ2-1; 7 nucleotides match TRBD2. Losses at the gene ends were 3 bases for V and 1 base for J; bases not matched to a gene: 6. Germline V gene lookup returns CDR1 SGHTA and CDR2 FQGNSA. This CDR3 region has 16 residues.

This chain uses TRBV7-9 with TRBJ2-1; no clear D. Between the trimmed V and J ends, which lost 5 bases and 5 bases, there was a span of 7 bases. In germline, CDR1 is SEHNR, CDR2 FQNEAQ (reference sequence). This CDR3 spans 12 amino acids. CDR3 residues: CASSPGNNEQFF. Written as DNA, the CDR3 is TGTGCCAGCAGCCCCGGAAACAATGAGCAGTTCTTC.

The chain couples TRBV11-2 to TRBJ1-2; 7 nucleotides agree with TRBD1. The CDR3 contains 17 residues. The trim removed 5 bases at V and 5 bases at J, leaving 17 bases unmatched. Germline loops: CDR1 SGHAT, CDR2 FQNNGV. In DNA, the CDR3 is TGTGCCAGCAGCAAAAATAGGGCGACAGGGAGACATTATGGCTACACCTTC. Translating gives CASSKNRATGRHYGYTF. The entire variable domain, with the rest obtained from reference TRBV11-2 and TRBJ1-2, is as follows: EAGVAQSPRYKIIEKRQSVAFWCNPISGHATLYWYQQILGQGPKLLIQFQNNGVVDDSQLPKDRFSAERLKGVDSTLKIQPAKLEDSAVYLCASSKNRATGRHYGYTFGSGTRLTVV.

The chain uses TRBV30 and TRBJ1-1; D uncertain. The germline V gene has CDR1 GTSNPN and CDR2 SVGIG (reference sequence). The CDR3 length is 13 residues. Trimming took off 3 bases at V and 1 base at J, with 9 bases between the two ends. CDR3 protein: CAWSLGANTEAFF. As DNA, the CDR3 is TGTGCCTGGAGCCTGGGAGCGAACACTGAAGCTTTCTTT.

This clone was seen more than once but under ten times. This chain links TRBV10-2 with TRBJ2-3; D call uncertain. Germline V lookup: CDR1 WSHSY, CDR2 SAAADI. CDR3 length: 12 residues. Trimming removed 6 bases from V and 3 bases from J, with 7 bases in between. DNA of the CDR3: TGCGCCAGCAGGCCCCTAACAGATACGCAGTATTTT. Amino acid sequence: CASRPLTDTQYF.

The CDR3 coding sequence is TGTGCCAGCAGCTTAGTGGCGGGAAGCTACGAGCAGTACTTC. This translates into CASSLVAGSYEQYF. The chain joins TRBV7-8 to TRBJ2-7, with D possibly being TRBD2 (6 bases). The CDR3 covers 14 residues. Germline lookup yields CDR1 SGHVS and CDR2 FQNEAQ. V dropped 1 base and J dropped 3 bases, with 10 bases sitting between them. Combining the CDR3 with reference TRBV7-8 and TRBJ2-7 gives the whole variable domain GAGVSQSPRYKVAKRGQDVALRCDPISGHVSLFWYQQALGQGPEFLTYFQNEAQLDKSGLPSDRFFAERPEGSVSTLKIQRTQQEDSAVYLCASSLVAGSYEQYFGPGTRLTVT.

The V gene is TRBV7-2, the J gene TRBJ2-3, with TRBD2 matching over 7 bases. The germline V gene has CDR1 SGHTA and CDR2 FQGNSA. The CDR3 consists of 17 residues. V was clipped by 0 bases and J by 3 bases; unmatched bases: 9. CDR3 loop: CASSLAGGRAETDTQYF. In DNA, the CDR3 is TGTGCCAGCAGCTTAGCGGGGGGGAGGGCCGAAACAGATACGCAGTATTTT.

The V call is TRBV28, the J call TRBJ2-7; D remains ambiguous. The CDR3 is made up of 11 amino acids. Germline V gene sequence: CDR1 MDHEN, CDR2 SYDVKM. Trimming left V 10 bases short and J 3 bases short, with 10 bases between. CDR3 protein: CATSGSYEQYF. Here the CDR3 DNA reads TGTGCCACCTCGGGCAGCTACGAGCAGTACTTC.

This chain uses TRBV27 with TRBJ2-4; TRBD1 aligns across 8 bases. The CDR3 has 18 amino acids. The V segment lost 3 bases and the J segment 1 base; nucleotides outside the gene matches: 11. The V gene's germline CDR1 is MNHEY and CDR2 SMNVEV (reference sequence). The CDR3 sequence is CASSLAGGPPSAKNIQYF. The CDR3 region has the DNA TGTGCCAGCAGTTTGGCAGGGGGCCCCCCGTCGGCCAAAAACATTCAGTACTTC.